The 17 T cell receptor beta chains below were found in one sample sequenced in a study of blood T cell repertoires in COVID-19. Generated by immunoSEQ multiplex PCR, the TCRdb table keeps only in-frame clones and is missing some. The sample shows about 150,000 clones, around 84% of them seen only once. Sequenced: peripheral blood. The receptors were gathered from a human donor in a cohort sampled during active COVID-19.

The CDR3: CASSAPGLAAYEQYV. DNA of the CDR3: TGTGCCAGCAGTGCTCCGGGACTAGCGGCCTACGAGCAGTACGTC. The chain carries TRBV2 and TRBJ2-7; 11 positions agree with TRBD2. V lost 4 bases and J lost 2; bases outside the gene matches: 4. This CDR3 is built from 15 residues. Germline CDR1 SNHLY, CDR2 FYNNEI.

This chain joins TRBV7-3 and TRBJ2-3; TRBD1 might be the D (6 bases). The CDR3 covers 16 residues. The germline CDR1 and CDR2 sequences are SGHTA and FQGTGA. V lost 5 bases and J 4 bases, leaving 19 bases between the germline ends. CDR3 in amino acids: CASSPQGQLAADTQYF. DNA for the CDR3: TGTGCCAGCAGCCCCCAGGGACAACTCGCCGCAGATACGCAGTATTTT.

This chain links TRBV2 with TRBJ1-1, with a possible D match to TRBD1 (5 bases). V lost 6 bases and J 3 bases, leaving 8 bases between the germline ends. CDR3 length: 12 residues. CDR1 and CDR2 (germline): SNHLY, FYNNEI. The CDR3 is CASRGLDTEAFF. CDR3 nucleotides: TGTGCCAGCAGGGGGCTGGACACTGAAGCTTTCTTT.

This chain connects TRBV10-3 to TRBJ1-2; maybe TRBD1 (5 bases). V lost 0 bases and J lost 4, with 9 bases in between. Germline CDR1 is ENHRY and CDR2 is SYGVKD. There are 14 residues in the CDR3. The CDR3 loop is CAISESVDSYGYTF. In DNA form, the CDR3 reads TGTGCCATCAGTGAGTCAGTTGACAGCTATGGCTACACCTTC.

The rearrangement links TRBV23-1 to TRBJ2-3; no clear D. TRBV23-1 is an ORF for which the function is uncertain. This CDR3 has 14 amino acids. The V end lost 1 base, the J end lost 2 bases, and 7 bases lay between the germline ends. CDR3 in amino acids: CASSQLHNTDTQYF. The DNA for the CDR3 is TGCGCCAGCAGTCAATTACATAACACAGATACGCAGTATTTT.

The chain links TRBV5-4 to TRBJ2-3; the match to TRBD1 covers 12 bases. The germline gives CDR1 SGHNT, CDR2 YYREEE (reference sequence). This CDR3 has 16 residues. J gave up 5 bases and V 5 bases, and 9 bases lay outside the gene matches. The CDR3 reads CASSNRDRGLGDTQYF. The CDR3 DNA sequence: TGTGCCAGCAGTAACCGGGACAGGGGGCTGGGAGATACGCAGTATTTT.

The J gene is TRBJ1-2, the V gene TRBV28; a possible D gene is TRBD1 (5 bases). The CDR3 contains 14 residues. The V gene's germline CDR1 is MDHEN and CDR2 SYDVKM. The germline V and J ends were trimmed by 2 bases and 6 bases, with 13 bases remaining between them. The CDR3 loop reads CASSLLTDWDGYTF. The CDR3 DNA follows: TGTGCCAGCAGTTTACTGACAGATTGGGATGGCTACACCTTC.

This clone has just one count. The chain recombines TRBV11-2 with TRBJ1-6; TRBD1 matches 7 bases. Trimming at V came to 0 bases and at J to 9 bases, leaving 2 bases not matched to a gene. Per germline, CDR1 SGHAT and CDR2 FQNNGV. The CDR3 spans 14 residues. The CDR3 reads CASSLENRGSPLHF. The CDR3 DNA reads TGTGCCAGCAGCTTAGAAAACAGGGGTTCACCCCTCCACTTT.

This chain connects TRBV19 to TRBJ1-2; 9 nucleotides agree with TRBD1. Germline V gene lookup returns CDR1 LNHDA and CDR2 SQIVND (reference sequence). The CDR3 runs 16 residues. J lost 8 bases, V lost 3 bases, and 13 bases had no gene match. The CDR3 DNA is TGTGCCAGTAGTATTTCGTATACAGGGGGCGTGGAGGGCTACACCTTC. The encoded protein is CASSISYTGGVEGYTF.

The chain carries TRBV7-2 and TRBJ2-5; 9 bases match TRBD2. This CDR3 contains 18 residues. The V segment lost 0 bases and the J segment 6 bases; nucleotides outside the gene matches: 14. Germline V CDR1 and CDR2: SGHTA, FQGNSA. The CDR3 sequence: CASSLAFLPAGGPQTQYF. The CDR3 nucleotides read TGTGCCAGCAGCTTAGCGTTCCTACCCGCGGGAGGGCCACAGACCCAGTACTTC. Variable domain in full (rest from reference TRBV7-2 and TRBJ2-5): GAGVSQSPSNKVTEKGKDVELRCDPISGHTALYWYRQSLGQGLEFLIYFQGNSAPDKSGLPSDRFSAERTGGSVSTLTIQRTQQEDSAVYLCASSLAFLPAGGPQTQYFGPGTRLLVL.

The chain carries TRBV6-5 and TRBJ2-1; 8 bases match TRBD1. CDR1 is MNHEY, CDR2 SVGAGI, per germline. Germline trimming cut 6 bases from V and 2 bases from J; bases unmatched to any gene: 6. CDR3 length: 15 amino acids. The CDR3: CASSADRGAYNEQFF. The CDR3 DNA reads as TGTGCCAGCAGCGCAGACAGGGGCGCCTACAATGAGCAGTTCTTC.

This clone has just one count. The chain recombines TRBV7-3 with TRBJ1-2; possible D gene TRBD1, 5 bases. Between the trimmed V and J ends, which lost 2 bases and 9 bases, there was a span of 10 bases. CDR1 is SGHTA, CDR2 FQGTGA, per germline. The CDR3 length is 12 residues. The DNA of the CDR3 is TGTGCCAGCAGCTTACCAGGGCAAAGCTACACCTTC. Translating gives CASSLPGQSYTF. Full variable domain (missing parts from reference TRBV7-3 and TRBJ1-2): GAGVSQTPSNKVTEKGKYVELRCDPISGHTALYWYRQSLGQGPEFLIYFQGTGAADDSGLPNDRFFAVRPEGSVSTLKIQRTERGDSAVYLCASSLPGQSYTFGSGTRLTVV.

V is TRBV2 and J is TRBJ2-1, with D possibly TRBD2 on 6 matching bases. The germline CDR1 and CDR2 sequences are SNHLY and FYNNEI. CDR3 length equals 15 residues. Trimming cost V 1 base and J 4 bases, with 11 bases left between them. CDR3 loop: CASSEGLGTYNEQFF. CDR3 coding DNA: TGTGCCAGCAGTGAAGGGTTGGGGACTTACAATGAGCAGTTCTTC.

V and J are TRBV5-1 and TRBJ1-6, with 10 bases fitting TRBD1. V was clipped by 1 base and J by 7 bases; unmatched bases: 5. This CDR3 is 16 amino acids long. Germline V lookup: CDR1 SGHRS, CDR2 YFSETQ. In DNA, the CDR3 is TGCGCCAGCAGCTTGCGACAGGGGGCGCAAAATTCACCCCTCCACTTT. Translating gives CASSLRQGAQNSPLHF.

The chain combines TRBV28 with TRBJ1-4, with 9 bases identical to TRBD1. Looked up from germline, CDR1 is MDHEN and CDR2 is SYDVKM. J lost 8 bases, V lost 4 bases, and 5 bases had no gene match. The CDR3 consists of 14 residues. CDR3 DNA sequence: TGTGCCAGCAGTTCACGGACAGGGGAGGAAAAACTGTTTTTT. This translates into CASSSRTGEEKLFF.

The V gene is TRBV21-1, the J gene TRBJ2-2; the table's D call, TRBD1, was not checked against the DNA. TRBV21-1 is described as a pseudogene. The CDR3 sequence is 15 residues long. This CDR3 is CASTTGHPSTGELFF. For the CDR3, the DNA is TGTGCCAGTACTACGGGACACCCTTCCACCGGGGAGCTGTTTTTT.

This chain joins TRBV9 and TRBJ2-1, with TRBD1 identical over 8 bases. V was pared by 6 bases and J by 5 bases, with 7 bases of the junction left unmatched. The germline gives CDR1 SGDLS, CDR2 YYNGEE. CDR3 size: 14 residues. The CDR3 here is CASTGGVLDNEQFF. In nucleotides, the CDR3 is TGTGCCAGCACAGGGGGCGTTCTCGACAATGAGCAGTTCTTC.